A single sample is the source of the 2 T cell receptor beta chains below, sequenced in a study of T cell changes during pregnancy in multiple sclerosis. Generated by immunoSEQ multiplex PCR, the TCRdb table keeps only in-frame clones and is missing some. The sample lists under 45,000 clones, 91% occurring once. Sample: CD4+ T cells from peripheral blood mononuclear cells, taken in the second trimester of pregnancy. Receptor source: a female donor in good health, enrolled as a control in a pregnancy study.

This CDR3 reads CASSPTSGGSYNEQFF. DNA for the CDR3: TGTGCCAGCTCACCGACTAGCGGGGGCTCCTACAATGAGCAGTTCTTC. The chain couples TRBV18 to TRBJ2-1, with TRBD2 matching over 12 bases. Germline CDR1 reads KGHSH; CDR2 reads LQKENI. With 3 bases clipped from V and 0 bases from J, the junction kept 0 bases outside the gene matches. This CDR3 is 16 amino acids long.

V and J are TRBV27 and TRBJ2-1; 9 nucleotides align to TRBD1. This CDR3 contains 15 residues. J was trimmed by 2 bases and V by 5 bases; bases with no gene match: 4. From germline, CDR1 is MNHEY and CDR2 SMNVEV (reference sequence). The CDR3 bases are TGTGCCAGCAGTCTAGACAGGGGGACCTACAATGAGCAGTTCTTC. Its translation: CASSLDRGTYNEQFF.